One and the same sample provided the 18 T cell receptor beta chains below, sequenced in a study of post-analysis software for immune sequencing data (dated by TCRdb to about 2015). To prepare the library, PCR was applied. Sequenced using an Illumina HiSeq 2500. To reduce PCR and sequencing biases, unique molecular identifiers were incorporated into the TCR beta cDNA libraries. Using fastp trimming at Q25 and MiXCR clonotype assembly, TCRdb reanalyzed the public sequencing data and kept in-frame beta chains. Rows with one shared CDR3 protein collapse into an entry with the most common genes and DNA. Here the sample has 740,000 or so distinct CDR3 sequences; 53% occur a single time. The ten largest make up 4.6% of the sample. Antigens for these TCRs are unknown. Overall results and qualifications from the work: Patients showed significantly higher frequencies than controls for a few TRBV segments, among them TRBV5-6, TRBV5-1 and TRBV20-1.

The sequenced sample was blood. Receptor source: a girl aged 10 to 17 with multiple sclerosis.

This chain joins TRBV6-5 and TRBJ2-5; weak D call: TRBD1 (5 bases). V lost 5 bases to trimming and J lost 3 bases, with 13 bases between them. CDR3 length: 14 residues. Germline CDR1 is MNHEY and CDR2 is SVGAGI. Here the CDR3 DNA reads TGTGCCAGCAGTGACTTCGACAGAAAAGAGACCCAGTACTTC. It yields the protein CASSDFDRKETQYF.

The CDR3 nucleotides are TGTGCCATCAGTGAGCCACCCGGGGCTAGGGCCAACGTCCTGACTTTC. Translating gives CAISEPPGARANVLTF. V usage is TRBV10-3 and J usage is TRBJ2-6; either TRBD1 or TRBD2 may supply D (5 bases each). Trimming cost V 2 bases and J 5 bases, with 13 bases left between them. CDR1 and CDR2 from the germline V gene are ENHRY and SYGVKD. The CDR3 runs to 16 residues.

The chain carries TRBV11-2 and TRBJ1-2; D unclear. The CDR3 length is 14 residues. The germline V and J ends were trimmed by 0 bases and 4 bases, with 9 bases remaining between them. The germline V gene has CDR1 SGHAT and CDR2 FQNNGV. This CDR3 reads CASSLEPTIYGYTF. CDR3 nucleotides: TGTGCCAGCAGCTTAGAGCCGACGATCTATGGCTACACCTTC. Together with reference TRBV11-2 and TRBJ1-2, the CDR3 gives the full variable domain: EAGVAQSPRYKIIEKRQSVAFWCNPISGHATLYWYQQILGQGPKLLIQFQNNGVVDDSQLPKDRFSAERLKGVDSTLKIQPAKLEDSAVYLCASSLEPTIYGYTFGSGTRLTVV.

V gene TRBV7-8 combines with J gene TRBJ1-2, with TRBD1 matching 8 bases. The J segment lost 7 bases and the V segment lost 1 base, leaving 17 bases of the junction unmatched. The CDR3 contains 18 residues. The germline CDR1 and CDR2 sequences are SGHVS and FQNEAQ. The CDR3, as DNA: TGTGCCAGCAGCTTAGGGGGGGACAGGACACCTGATTGCTTTGGCTACACCTTC. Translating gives CASSLGGDRTPDCFGYTF.

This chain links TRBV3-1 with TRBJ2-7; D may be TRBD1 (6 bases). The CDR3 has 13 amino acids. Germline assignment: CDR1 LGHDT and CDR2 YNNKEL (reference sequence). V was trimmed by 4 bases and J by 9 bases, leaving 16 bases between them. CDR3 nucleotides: TGTGCCAGCAGCCCTACGAAGCAGGGGCGGCAGTACTTC. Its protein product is CASSPTKQGRQYF.

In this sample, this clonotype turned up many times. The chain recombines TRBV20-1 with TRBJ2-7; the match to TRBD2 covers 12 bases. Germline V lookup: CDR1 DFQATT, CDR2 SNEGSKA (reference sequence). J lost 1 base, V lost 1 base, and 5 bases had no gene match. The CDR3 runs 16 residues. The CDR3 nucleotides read TGCAGTGCTAGAGGTCCTAGCGGGGGGGATTCCTACGAGCAGTACTTC. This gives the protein CSARGPSGGDSYEQYF.

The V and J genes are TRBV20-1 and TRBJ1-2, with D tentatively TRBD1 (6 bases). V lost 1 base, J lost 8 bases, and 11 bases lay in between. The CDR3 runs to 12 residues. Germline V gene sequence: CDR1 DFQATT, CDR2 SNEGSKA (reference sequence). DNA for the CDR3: TGCAGTGCTAGAGTGCAAGGGGGGGGCTACACCTTC. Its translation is CSARVQGGGYTF.

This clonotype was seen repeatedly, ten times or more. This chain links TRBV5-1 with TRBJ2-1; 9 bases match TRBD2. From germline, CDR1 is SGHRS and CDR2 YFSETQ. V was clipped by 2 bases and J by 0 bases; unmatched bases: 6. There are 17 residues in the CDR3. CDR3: CASSFSGGPSSYNEQFF. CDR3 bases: TGCGCCAGCAGCTTTAGCGGGGGCCCAAGCTCCTACAATGAGCAGTTCTTC.

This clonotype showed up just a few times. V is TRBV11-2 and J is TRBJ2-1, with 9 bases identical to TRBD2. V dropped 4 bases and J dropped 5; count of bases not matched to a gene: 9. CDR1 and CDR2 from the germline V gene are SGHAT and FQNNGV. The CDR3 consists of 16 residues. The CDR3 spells CASSSILAGKNNEQFF. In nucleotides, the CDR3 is TGTGCCAGCAGCTCCATTCTAGCGGGGAAAAACAATGAGCAGTTCTTC.

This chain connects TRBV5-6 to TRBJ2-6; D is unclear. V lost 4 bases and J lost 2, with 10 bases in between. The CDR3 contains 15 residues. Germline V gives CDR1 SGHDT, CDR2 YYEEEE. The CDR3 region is CASSVVLAGANVLTF. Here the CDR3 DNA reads TGTGCCAGCAGCGTGGTGCTTGCTGGGGCCAACGTCCTGACTTTC.

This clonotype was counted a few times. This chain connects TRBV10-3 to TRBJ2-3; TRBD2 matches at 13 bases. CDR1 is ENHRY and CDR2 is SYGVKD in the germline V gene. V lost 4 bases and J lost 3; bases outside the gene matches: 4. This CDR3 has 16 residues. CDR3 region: CAISGWTSGSTDTQYF. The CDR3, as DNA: TGTGCCATCAGTGGGTGGACTAGCGGGAGTACAGATACGCAGTATTTT.

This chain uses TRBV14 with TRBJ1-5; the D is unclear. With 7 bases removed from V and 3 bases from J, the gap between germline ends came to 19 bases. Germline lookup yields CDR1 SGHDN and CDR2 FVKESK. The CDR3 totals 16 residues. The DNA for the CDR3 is TGTGCCAGCATTTCAAGGGCGCGGGCGGTCAATCAGCCCCAGCATTTT. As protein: CASISRARAVNQPQHF.

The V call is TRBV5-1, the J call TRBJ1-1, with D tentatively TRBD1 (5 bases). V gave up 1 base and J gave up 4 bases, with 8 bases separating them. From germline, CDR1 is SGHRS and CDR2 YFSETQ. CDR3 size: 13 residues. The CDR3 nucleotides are TGCGCCAGCAGCTTGAGACAGTCCACTGAAGCTTTCTTT. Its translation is CASSLRQSTEAFF.

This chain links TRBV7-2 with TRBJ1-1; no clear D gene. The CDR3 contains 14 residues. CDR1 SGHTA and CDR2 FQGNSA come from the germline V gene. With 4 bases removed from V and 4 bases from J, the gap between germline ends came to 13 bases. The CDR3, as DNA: TGTGCCAGCAGCTCGAGATTGGACGCCACTGAAGCTTTCTTT. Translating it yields CASSSRLDATEAFF.

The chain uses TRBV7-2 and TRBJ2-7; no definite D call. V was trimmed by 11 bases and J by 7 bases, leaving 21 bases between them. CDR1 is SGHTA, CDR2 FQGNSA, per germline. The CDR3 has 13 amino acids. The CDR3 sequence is CACGPRGLGEQYF. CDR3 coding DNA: TGTGCCTGTGGCCCCCGCGGCTTGGGGGAGCAGTACTTC.

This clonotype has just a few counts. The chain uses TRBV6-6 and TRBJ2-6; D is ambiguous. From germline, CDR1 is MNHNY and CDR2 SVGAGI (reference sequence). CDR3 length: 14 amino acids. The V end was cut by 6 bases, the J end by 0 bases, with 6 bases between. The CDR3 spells CASRPDSGANVLTF. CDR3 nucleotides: TGTGCCAGCAGGCCGGACTCTGGGGCCAACGTCCTGACTTTC.

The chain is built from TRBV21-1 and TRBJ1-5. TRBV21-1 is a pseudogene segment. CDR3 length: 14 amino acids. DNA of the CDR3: TGTGCCAGCAGCAAAGCTGATGTGAATCAGCCCCAGCATTTT. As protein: CASSKADVNQPQHF.

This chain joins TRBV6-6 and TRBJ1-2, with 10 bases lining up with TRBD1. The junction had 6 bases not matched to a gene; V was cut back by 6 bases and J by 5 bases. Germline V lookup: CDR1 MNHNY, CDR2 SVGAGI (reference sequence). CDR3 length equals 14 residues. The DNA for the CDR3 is TGTGCCAGCAGGCAGGGACAGGGGACGTATGGCTACACCTTC. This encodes CASRQGQGTYGYTF.